The clone carrying this T cell receptor (beta chain) has just a few counts. This record belongs to a study of blood T cell repertoires in COVID-19. Study details: Sites in the United States, Italy and Spain provided acute and convalescent COVID-19 samples. Nucleic acid was either cDNA or gDNA, and it came from T cells, B-cell-depleted T cells, or PBMCs.

The germline gives CDR1 ENHRY, CDR2 SYGVKD. This CDR3 comprises 15 residues. Trimming removed 4 bases at V and 1 base at J, with 13 bases between. Authors' data handling: Amplifying reference gene primers gave estimates of nucleated cell counts. TCRdb's table, derived via immunoSEQ multiplex PCR, lists solely in-frame clones and lacks some. The DNA was the basis for D and trimming; V, J and clone size are from that table. The profile shows 140,000 to 150,000 clones, around 89% of them singletons. The TCR was taken from a man aged 60 to 69 with active or convalescent COVID-19. This chain joins TRBV10-3 and TRBJ1-1; weak D call: TRBD1 (5 bases). Sequenced material: peripheral blood. CDR3 residues: CAISGGLARNTEAFF. The DNA of the CDR3 is TGTGCCATCAGTGGGGGACTAGCGAGGAACACTGAAGCTTTCTTT.